The clone carrying this T cell receptor (beta chain) was seen a handful of times. Method: immunoSEQ multiplex PCR; TCRdb's copy keeps in-frame clones and lacks some. The sample has roughly 250,000 clones, around 89% seen once. This sample was taken from a study of blood T cell repertoires in COVID-19. The sequence was collected from a woman aged 40 to 49 with acute COVID-19. The sequenced sample was PBMCs or T cells enriched from blood (not recorded which).

DNA for the CDR3: TGTGCCAGCAGCTTTGAGAGCTACGAGCAGTACGTC. Amino acids: CASSFESYEQYV. V gene TRBV11-2 combines with J gene TRBJ2-7; no clear D gene. Trimming pared 3 bases from V and 3 bases from J, leaving 6 bases between. CDR1 SGHAT and CDR2 FQNNGV come from the germline V gene. CDR3 size: 12 residues.